A single sample is the source of the 20 T cell receptor beta chains below, sequenced in a study of blood T cell repertoires in COVID-19. Measured with immunoSEQ multiplex PCR; TCRdb has only the in-frame clones, and not every one. The sample yields about 250,000 clones, 86% seen once. The specimen was peripheral blood. These receptors were obtained from a woman aged 55-70 years who had recovered from COVID-19.

The count of this clone is one. V usage is TRBV7-3 and J usage is TRBJ2-2, with D hard to call. With 2 bases removed from V and 4 bases from J, the gap between germline ends came to 5 bases. Looked up from germline, CDR1 is SGHTA and CDR2 is FQGTGA. The CDR3 loop spans 13 amino acids. The CDR3 sequence: CASSLRSTGELFF. CDR3 nucleotides: TGTGCCAGCAGCTTACGCAGCACCGGGGAGCTGTTTTTT.

The rearrangement uses TRBV2 and TRBJ1-1; 7 nucleotides line up with TRBD1. Germline CDR1 and CDR2: SNHLY and FYNNEI. V lost 7 bases to trimming and J lost 4 bases; unmatched junction nucleotides: 9. The CDR3 runs 14 residues. The CDR3 sequence is CASTTGSGGTEAFF. In nucleotides, the CDR3 is TGTGCCAGCACCACAGGTTCAGGGGGCACTGAAGCTTTCTTT. Looking up the rest from reference TRBV2 and TRBJ1-1 gives the full variable domain: EPEVTQTPSHQVTQMGQEVILRCVPISNHLYFYWYRQILGQKVEFLVSFYNNEISEKSEIFDDQFSVERPDGSNFTLKIRSTKLEDSAMYFCASTTGSGGTEAFFGQGTRLTVV.

The chain is built from TRBV6-5 and TRBJ2-7, with 7 nucleotides matching TRBD2. Germline CDR1 is MNHEY and CDR2 is SVGAGI. V shed 2 bases, J shed 0 bases, and the junction held 4 bases outside the gene matches. The CDR3 runs to 15 residues. The CDR3 region is CASSYGGGVSYEQYF. In DNA form, the CDR3 reads TGTGCCAGCAGTTACGGGGGAGGGGTCTCCTACGAGCAGTACTTC.

The V gene is TRBV28, the J gene TRBJ2-7; D unresolved. The CDR3 consists of 13 residues. V shed 5 bases and J shed 3 bases, with 11 bases lying between them. Germline V gene sequence: CDR1 MDHEN, CDR2 SYDVKM. The CDR3 region has the DNA TGTGCCAGCAGTCTCCGGGTAGACTACGAGCAGTACTTC. It encodes CASSLRVDYEQYF.

This chain links TRBV19 with TRBJ2-7, with 10 bases aligning to TRBD2. The V gene's germline CDR1 is LNHDA and CDR2 SQIVND (reference sequence). Trimming cost V 2 bases and J 4 bases; bases outside gene matches: 5. The CDR3 has 15 amino acids. This CDR3 reads CASSILAGAVYEQYF. As DNA, the CDR3 is TGTGCCAGTAGTATACTAGCGGGGGCCGTTTACGAGCAGTACTTC.

V gene TRBV6-5 combines with J gene TRBJ2-1; the match to TRBD2 covers 12 bases. CDR1 and CDR2 (germline): MNHEY, SVGAGI. The CDR3 extends over 15 amino acids. J gave up 8 bases and V 5 bases, and 7 bases lay outside the gene matches. This chain's CDR3 is CASSTRTSGAYEQFF. CDR3 nucleotide sequence: TGTGCCAGCAGTACCCGGACTAGCGGGGCATATGAGCAGTTCTTC.

V is TRBV7-2 and J is TRBJ1-2, with a weak D call TRBD1 (5 bases). The CDR3 spans 14 residues. CDR1 and CDR2 (germline): SGHTA, FQGNSA. The V end was cut by 8 bases, the J end by 2 bases, with 15 bases between. The CDR3 protein is CASLLGVANYGYTF. DNA of the CDR3: TGTGCCAGCTTGTTAGGGGTGGCCAACTATGGCTACACCTTC.

The V call is TRBV7-3, the J call TRBJ2-1; 9 nucleotides agree with TRBD2. This CDR3 contains 12 residues. J gave up 11 bases and V 5 bases, and 4 bases lay outside the gene matches. The germline V gene encodes CDR1 SGHTA and CDR2 FQGTGA. The CDR3: CASSVAGGKQFF. Written as DNA, the CDR3 is TGTGCCAGCAGCGTCGCGGGGGGGAAGCAGTTCTTC. Looking up the rest from reference TRBV7-3 and TRBJ2-1 gives the full variable domain: GAGVSQTPSNKVTEKGKYVELRCDPISGHTALYWYRQSLGQGPEFLIYFQGTGAADDSGLPNDRFFAVRPEGSVSTLKIQRTERGDSAVYLCASSVAGGKQFFGPGTRLTVL.

V is TRBV2 and J is TRBJ1-5; 11 bases agree with TRBD1. With V trimmed by 6 bases and J by 4 bases, 11 bases remained unmatched. This CDR3 has 17 amino acids. CDR1 and CDR2 (germline): SNHLY, FYNNEI. The CDR3 loop reads CASRFRMGTGGNQPQHF. The CDR3 DNA is TGTGCCAGCAGATTCAGGATGGGGACAGGGGGTAATCAGCCCCAGCATTTT.

The genes are TRBV19 and TRBJ1-1; 8 bases line up with TRBD1. CDR1 LNHDA and CDR2 SQIVND come from the germline V gene (reference sequence). After removal of 7 bases from V and 3 bases from J, the junction contained 4 bases not matched to a gene. CDR3 length: 13 amino acids. CDR3 in DNA: TGTGCCAGTACCCCGGACAGGGACACTGAAGCTTTCTTT. As protein: CASTPDRDTEAFF.

Concerning this clone itself: At one end the junction does not follow the germline gene, possibly because of a read error. This chain uses TRBV7-7 with TRBJ1-3; tentative D call: TRBD1 (5 bases). The CDR3 sequence is 15 residues long. The germline CDR1 and CDR2 sequences are SSHAT and FNYEAQ (reference sequence). CDR3 DNA sequence: TGTGCTAGCAGCTTAGCGCAGGGATCTGGAAACACCATATATTTT. Its protein product is CASSLAQGSGNTIYF.

The V and J genes are TRBV18 and TRBJ2-4; 11 positions match TRBD2. CDR3 length: 19 amino acids. Germline V gene sequence: CDR1 KGHSH, CDR2 LQKENI. The V and J ends lost 6 bases and 1 base, in that order; junction bases with no gene match: 14. The CDR3 reads CASSRDGTSGVRAKNIQYF. CDR3 coding DNA: TGTGCCAGCTCTAGGGACGGGACTAGCGGTGTAAGGGCCAAAAACATTCAGTACTTC.

The count of this clone is one. The chain couples TRBV3-1 (or the pseudogene TRBV3-2) to TRBJ2-7; tentative D call: TRBD2 (5 bases). V was shortened by 1 base and J by 3 bases, with 16 bases between the two germline ends. This CDR3 has 16 residues. Germline V lookup: CDR1 LGHDT, CDR2 YNNKEL (reference sequence). CDR3 DNA sequence: TGTGCCAGCAGCCAAGCTGGTGGACGAGGGAACTACGAGCAGTACTTC. This sequence encodes CASSQAGGRGNYEQYF.

This chain uses TRBV19 with TRBJ1-5; 8 bases map to TRBD1. The CDR3 totals 14 residues. Germline V gene sequence: CDR1 LNHDA, CDR2 SQIVND (reference sequence). Losses at the gene ends were 4 bases for V and 7 bases for J; bases not matched to a gene: 6. CDR3 coding DNA: TGTGCCAGTAGTACCGACAGGGGTTACCAGCCCCAGCATTTT. Its translation: CASSTDRGYQPQHF.

This chain connects TRBV11-2 to TRBJ2-1; 10 bases fit TRBD2. Trimming cost V 1 base and J 10 bases; bases outside gene matches: 4. Germline assignment: CDR1 SGHAT and CDR2 FQNNGV. The CDR3 covers 14 residues. The CDR3 DNA reads TGTGCCAGCAGCTTAGCGTCGACTAGCGGGGAGCAGTTCTTC. This gives the protein CASSLASTSGEQFF.

This clone appeared a few times. The same CDR3 also results from other DNA sequences found in this sample. The J gene is TRBJ1-1, the V gene TRBV11-2; D remains ambiguous. The CDR3 has 13 residues. Germline-derived CDR1 and CDR2 are SGHAT and FQNNGV. The V end lost 0 bases, the J end lost 3 bases, and 5 bases lay between the germline ends. CDR3 DNA sequence: TGTGCCAGCAGCTTAGATCGGGACACTGAAGCTTTCTTT. This encodes CASSLDRDTEAFF.

The genes are TRBV7-2 and TRBJ1-2, with D hard to call. Per the germline V gene, CDR1 is SGHTA and CDR2 is FQGNSA. This CDR3 comprises 15 residues. The V end lost 2 bases, the J end lost 0 bases, and 10 bases lay between the germline ends. The CDR3 loop is CASSLTREANYGYTF. The DNA for the CDR3 is TGTGCCAGCAGCTTAACTAGGGAAGCTAACTATGGCTACACCTTC. The variable domain in full, completed from reference TRBV7-2 and TRBJ1-2, reads GAGVSQSPSNKVTEKGKDVELRCDPISGHTALYWYRQSLGQGLEFLIYFQGNSAPDKSGLPSDRFSAERTGGSVSTLTIQRTQQEDSAVYLCASSLTREANYGYTFGSGTRLTVV.

The chain is built from TRBV6-5 and TRBJ1-4, with D possibly being TRBD1 (6 bases). V was trimmed by 8 bases and J by 8 bases, leaving 12 bases between them. Looked up from germline, CDR1 is MNHEY and CDR2 is SVGAGI. This CDR3 is built from 12 residues. The CDR3 DNA reads as TGTGCCAGCGGGACGAGGGGGGAAAAACTGTTTTTT. Its translation: CASGTRGEKLFF.

V is TRBV6-1 and J is TRBJ2-1; D possibly corresponds to TRBD2 (5 bases). The CDR3 spans 16 residues. Germline V lookup: CDR1 MNHNS, CDR2 SASEGT. V was clipped by 3 bases and J by 6 bases, with 18 bases between them. Here the CDR3 reads CASSDFGLRASNEQFF. The CDR3 coding sequence is TGTGCCAGCAGTGATTTCGGGCTGCGGGCGAGCAATGAGCAGTTCTTC.

CDR3 in amino acids: CASSQALAGRRGYTF. The CDR3 nucleotides are TGTGCCAGCAGCCAAGCACTAGCAGGGCGACGGGGCTACACCTTC. The gene calls are TRBV3-1 (or the pseudogene TRBV3-2) and TRBJ1-2; the D gene is possibly TRBD1 (5 bases). The CDR3 runs to 15 residues. V gave up 1 base and J gave up 8 bases, with 17 bases separating them. Germline CDR1 LGHDT, CDR2 YNNKEL (reference sequence).